The 22 T cell receptor beta chains below come from one sample, sequenced in a study of OX40 agonist ivuxolimab in advanced cancers. The protocol used for the library was the immunoSEQ multiplex PCR assay. TCRdb retrieved this table from immuneACCESS and kept in-frame rearrangements only. Not all clones are present; in checked studies, unresolved V genes account for under half, and no reason is known for the remainder. The sample data list roughly 100,000 clones, and 84% of these were observed just once. The ten largest clones take up roughly 1.1% of the sample. The input for sequencing was CD4+ or CD8+ T cells sorted from blood, taken in a trial of the OX40 agonist ivuxolimab. Source of these receptors: an adult with an advanced solid tumor such as melanoma, head and neck, liver or kidney cancer.

This chain connects TRBV10-3 to TRBJ2-1, with a tentative D call TRBD1 (5 bases). Germline V gene lookup returns CDR1 ENHRY and CDR2 SYGVKD. CDR3 length: 14 residues. Trimming left V 10 bases short and J 3 bases short, with 16 bases between. CDR3 nucleotide sequence: TGTGCCACCTACCCTGACAGAAACTACAATGAGCAGTTCTTC. It yields the protein CATYPDRNYNEQFF.

This clone was recorded only once. This sequence joins TRBV5-8 and TRBJ2-1; unclear D gene. Per the germline V gene, CDR1 is SGHTS and CDR2 is YDEGEE. Trimming removed 4 bases from V and 4 bases from J, with 12 bases in between. CDR3 length: 14 amino acids. The CDR3 bases are TGTGCCAGCAGCCGTGGGCCGGTGTACAATGAGCAGTTCTTC. It is translated as CASSRGPVYNEQFF.

The V and J genes are TRBV19 and TRBJ1-5; no clear D gene. Germline V CDR1 and CDR2: LNHDA, SQIVND (reference sequence). The CDR3 totals 17 residues. Trimming took off 1 base at V and 1 base at J, with 14 bases between the two ends. This chain's CDR3 is CASSIAGGPRSNQPQHF. The CDR3 DNA is TGTGCCAGTAGTATAGCGGGAGGCCCTAGAAGCAATCAGCCCCAGCATTTT.

The chain combines TRBV7-2 with TRBJ2-4; D tentatively fits TRBD1 or TRBD2 (6 bases each). CDR1 is SGHTA and CDR2 is FQGNSA in the germline V gene. V shed 1 base and J shed 9 bases, with 19 bases lying between them. This CDR3 region has 16 residues. The CDR3 is CASSLVGGGGQSIQYF. CDR3 DNA sequence: TGTGCCAGCAGCTTAGTCGGTGGAGGGGGGCAAAGCATTCAGTACTTC. The variable domain in full, with the rest retrieved from reference TRBV7-2 and TRBJ2-4, is GAGVSQSPSNKVTEKGKDVELRCDPISGHTALYWYRQSLGQGLEFLIYFQGNSAPDKSGLPSDRFSAERTGGSVSTLTIQRTQQEDSAVYLCASSLVGGGGQSIQYFGAGTRLSVL.

The V call is TRBV5-4, the J call TRBJ1-1, with no clear D. Trimming removed 5 bases from V and 0 bases from J, with 17 bases in between. The CDR3 loop spans 16 amino acids. The germline CDR1 and CDR2 sequences are SGHNT and YYREEE (reference sequence). The CDR3 nucleotides are TGTGCCAGCAGTCCTCCCCCTCCGTATTTGAACACTGAAGCTTTCTTT. Residues: CASSPPPPYLNTEAFF.

The chain links TRBV6-1 to TRBJ1-2; a weak D match, TRBD1 (6 bases). CDR3 length equals 13 residues. V gave up 4 bases and J gave up 3 bases, with 9 bases separating them. Germline V gene data show CDR1 as MNHNS and CDR2 as SASEGT. DNA of the CDR3: TGTGCCAGCAGTGCTCGGACAGACTATGGCTACACCTTC. Residues: CASSARTDYGYTF.

The CDR3 here is CASSEGRGTDTQYF. The CDR3 bases are TGTGCCAGCAGTGAAGGCAGAGGCACAGATACGCAGTATTTT. The J gene is TRBJ2-3, the V gene TRBV2, with unresolved D. V lost 1 base and J 1 base, leaving 6 bases between the germline ends. Germline-derived CDR1 and CDR2 are SNHLY and FYNNEI. The CDR3 is made up of 14 amino acids. Together with reference TRBV2 and TRBJ2-3, the CDR3 gives the full variable domain: EPEVTQTPSHQVTQMGQEVILRCVPISNHLYFYWYRQILGQKVEFLVSFYNNEISEKSEIFDDQFSVERPDGSNFTLKIRSTKLEDSAMYFCASSEGRGTDTQYFGPGTRLTVL.

The CDR3 reads CASSSTGRNQPQHF. The DNA for the CDR3 is TGTGCCAGCAGCTCTACAGGTCGCAATCAGCCCCAGCATTTT. V is TRBV7-2 and J is TRBJ1-5, with a weak D call TRBD1 (5 bases). The CDR3 covers 14 residues. Trimming stripped 4 bases from V and 2 bases from J, with 9 bases between. Germline CDR1 and CDR2: SGHTA and FQGNSA.

The chain is built from TRBV29-1 and TRBJ2-3; no definite D call. The CDR3 is made up of 10 amino acids. The V end lost 8 bases, the J end lost 5 bases, and 8 bases lay between the germline ends. Per the germline V gene, CDR1 is SQVTM and CDR2 is ANQGSEA. CDR3 in amino acids: CSSRQDTQYF. For the CDR3, the DNA is TGCAGCTCCCGACAAGATACGCAGTATTTT.

J is TRBJ1-1 and V is TRBV15; no clear D. The CDR3 is 14 residues long. V lost 11 bases and J 0 bases, leaving 16 bases between the germline ends. Germline loops: CDR1 LNHNV, CDR2 YYDKDF (reference sequence). The CDR3 here is CAAGRPYMNTEAFF. DNA for the CDR3: TGTGCCGCTGGGCGACCGTACATGAACACTGAAGCTTTCTTT.

This clone turned up a few times. The gene calls are TRBV4-3 and TRBJ2-3, with D possibly TRBD2 on 5 matching bases. Germline V gene data show CDR1 as LGHNA and CDR2 as YSLEER. Trimming stripped 3 bases from V and 2 bases from J, with 15 bases between. The CDR3 sequence is 16 residues long. CDR3 protein: CASSQRALTNTDTQYF. The CDR3 DNA is TGCGCCAGCAGCCAGAGGGCCCTCACCAACACAGATACGCAGTATTTT.

Of note for this clone: Other DNA sequences in the sample encode the same CDR3. CDR3 residues: CAWSRDSNQPQHF. CDR3 in DNA: TGTGCCTGGAGTAGGGACAGCAATCAGCCCCAGCATTTT. V usage is TRBV30 and J usage is TRBJ1-5; tentative D call: TRBD1 (5 bases). The CDR3 consists of 13 residues. CDR1 is GTSNPN and CDR2 is SVGIG in the germline V gene (reference sequence). V gave up 2 bases and J gave up 1 base, with 6 bases separating them. Filled out from reference TRBV30 and TRBJ1-5, the complete variable domain reads SQTIHQWPATLVQPVGSPLSLECTVEGTSNPNLYWYRQAAGRGLQLLFYSVGIGQISSEVPQNLSASRPQDRQFILSSKKLLLSDSGFYLCAWSRDSNQPQHFGDGTRLSIL.

This chain joins TRBV30 and TRBJ2-1, with a tentative D call TRBD2 (6 bases). The CDR3 has 17 residues. Trimming took off 0 bases at V and 10 bases at J, with 25 bases between the two ends. CDR1 GTSNPN and CDR2 SVGIG come from the germline V gene (reference sequence). Here the CDR3 reads CAWSVGGSFGLGREQFF. The DNA of the CDR3 is TGTGCCTGGAGTGTGGGGGGTAGCTTTGGTTTGGGCCGCGAGCAGTTCTTC.

The J gene is TRBJ1-4, the V gene TRBV28; D uncertain. CDR1 is MDHEN, CDR2 SYDVKM, per germline. This CDR3 comprises 15 residues. V was shortened by 5 bases and J by 4 bases, with 14 bases between the two germline ends. The CDR3 sequence: CASSVPHHGNEKLFF. Here the CDR3 DNA reads TGTGCCAGCAGTGTCCCTCATCACGGTAATGAAAAACTGTTTTTT. Using reference TRBV28 and TRBJ1-4 for the parts outside the CDR3, the full variable domain is DVKVTQSSRYLVKRTGEKVFLECVQDMDHENMFWYRQDPGLGLRLIYFSYDVKMKEKGDIPEGYSVSREKKERFSLILESASTNQTSMYLCASSVPHHGNEKLFFGSGTQLSVL.

The chain joins TRBV28 to TRBJ1-6; D ambiguous. Germline values: CDR1 MDHEN, CDR2 SYDVKM. This CDR3 has 16 amino acids. V lost 6 bases and J 9 bases, leaving 21 bases between the germline ends. The CDR3 sequence: CASSSPTLEGVSPLHF. CDR3 sequence (DNA): TGTGCCAGCAGCTCCCCGACGTTAGAGGGTGTTTCACCCCTCCACTTT.

The DNA for the CDR3 is TGTGCCAGCAGTGTACAGGGATCTTCGGATACGCAGTATTTT. Its protein is CASSVQGSSDTQYF. J is TRBJ2-3 and V is TRBV6-6, with D perhaps TRBD1 (6 bases). Per germline, CDR1 MNHNY and CDR2 SVGAGI (reference sequence). This CDR3 contains 14 residues. Trimming removed 5 bases from V and 6 bases from J, with 15 bases in between.

This chain's CDR3 is CASSFGNTIYF. CDR3 DNA: TGTGCCAGCAGTTTCGGAAACACCATATATTTT. The chain recombines TRBV28 with TRBJ1-3; D is unresolved. This CDR3 region has 11 residues. Trimming left V 3 bases short and J 4 bases short, with 1 base between. Germline-derived CDR1 and CDR2 are MDHEN and SYDVKM.

J is TRBJ2-3 and V is TRBV10-3; TRBD2 aligns across 9 bases. CDR1 is ENHRY and CDR2 is SYGVKD in the germline V gene. V gave up 2 bases and J gave up 6 bases; unmatched junction bases: 6. CDR3 length: 15 residues. CDR3 coding DNA: TGTGCCATCAGTGAGGGAAGGAGCGGGGGGGATACGCAGTATTTT. This codes for CAISEGRSGGDTQYF.

The rearrangement uses TRBV6-6 and TRBJ1-5; 7 bases are a match to TRBD1. This CDR3 has 15 residues. V was pared by 5 bases and J by 3 bases, with 7 bases of the junction left unmatched. Germline-derived CDR1 and CDR2 are MNHNY and SVGAGI (reference sequence). The chain's CDR3 is CASSKPTGNNQPQHF. The CDR3 DNA reads as TGTGCCAGCAGTAAACCGACAGGGAACAATCAGCCCCAGCATTTT.

This clone showed up just once. The rearrangement joins TRBV6-4 to TRBJ1-4; D not resolved. The V end lost 9 bases, the J end lost 0 bases, and 17 bases lay between the germline ends. This CDR3 has 16 residues. Germline V gene lookup returns CDR1 MRHNA and CDR2 SNTAGT. CDR3 residues: CARAGFLGSTNEKLFF. DNA of the CDR3: TGTGCCAGGGCGGGCTTTTTGGGCTCAACTAATGAAAAACTGTTTTTT.

This rearrangement joins TRBV7-9 to TRBJ1-4; D gene uncertain. Germline CDR1 is SEHNR and CDR2 is FQNEAQ (reference sequence). The CDR3 loop spans 14 amino acids. V gave up 5 bases and J gave up 0 bases, with 7 bases separating them. CDR3 sequence reads: CASSRQATNEKLFF. The CDR3, as DNA: TGTGCCAGCAGCCGCCAAGCAACTAATGAAAAACTGTTTTTT.

V and J are TRBV4-1 and TRBJ2-1, with D perhaps TRBD1 or TRBD2 (5 bases each). Germline V CDR1 and CDR2: MGHRA, YSYEKL. The CDR3 loop spans 14 amino acids. V was trimmed by 4 bases and J by 7 bases, leaving 14 bases between them. The CDR3: CASSPNLGTNEQFF. In DNA form, the CDR3 reads TGCGCCAGCAGCCCCAATCTCGGGACGAATGAGCAGTTCTTC.